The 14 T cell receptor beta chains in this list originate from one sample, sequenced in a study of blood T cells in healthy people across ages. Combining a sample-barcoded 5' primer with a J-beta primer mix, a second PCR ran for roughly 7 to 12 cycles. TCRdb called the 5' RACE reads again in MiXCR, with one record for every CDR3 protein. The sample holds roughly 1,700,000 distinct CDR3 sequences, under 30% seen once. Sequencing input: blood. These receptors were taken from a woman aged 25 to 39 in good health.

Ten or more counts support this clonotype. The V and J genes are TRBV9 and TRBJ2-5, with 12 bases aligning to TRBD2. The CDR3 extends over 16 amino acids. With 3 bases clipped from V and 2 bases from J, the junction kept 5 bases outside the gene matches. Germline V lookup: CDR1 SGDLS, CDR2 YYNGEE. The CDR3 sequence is CASSETGTSGQETQYF. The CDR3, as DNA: TGTGCCAGCAGCGAAACCGGGACTAGCGGGCAAGAGACCCAGTACTTC. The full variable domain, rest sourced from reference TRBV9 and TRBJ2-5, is DSGVTQTPKHLITATGQRVTLRCSPRSGDLSVYWYQQSLDQGLQFLIQYYNGEERAKGNILERFSAQQFPDLHSELNLSSLELGDSALYFCASSETGTSGQETQYFGPGTRLLVL.

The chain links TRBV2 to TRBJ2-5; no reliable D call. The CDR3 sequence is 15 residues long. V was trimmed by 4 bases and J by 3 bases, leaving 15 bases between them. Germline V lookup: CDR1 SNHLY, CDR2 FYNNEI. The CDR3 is CASSGASRDEETQYF. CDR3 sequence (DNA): TGTGCCAGCAGTGGGGCCAGTAGGGATGAAGAGACCCAGTACTTC.

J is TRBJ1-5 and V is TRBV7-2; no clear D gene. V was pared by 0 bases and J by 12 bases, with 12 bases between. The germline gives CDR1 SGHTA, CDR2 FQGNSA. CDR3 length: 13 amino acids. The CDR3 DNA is TGTGCCAGCAGCTTAGCGCCGGGAGAAAACCAGCATTTT. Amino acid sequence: CASSLAPGENQHF.

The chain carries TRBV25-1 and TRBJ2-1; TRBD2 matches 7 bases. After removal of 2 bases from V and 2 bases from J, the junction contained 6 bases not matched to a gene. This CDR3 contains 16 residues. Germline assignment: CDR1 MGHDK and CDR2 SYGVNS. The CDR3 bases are TGTGCCAGCAGTGAAGAAGAAGCGGGGACCTACAATGAGCAGTTCTTC. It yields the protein CASSEEEAGTYNEQFF. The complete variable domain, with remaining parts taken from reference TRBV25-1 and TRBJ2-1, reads EADIYQTPRYLVIGTGKKITLECSQTMGHDKMYWYQQDPGMELHLIHYSYGVNSTEKGDLSSESTVSRIRTEHFPLTLESARPSHTSQYLCASSEEEAGTYNEQFFGPGTRLTVL.

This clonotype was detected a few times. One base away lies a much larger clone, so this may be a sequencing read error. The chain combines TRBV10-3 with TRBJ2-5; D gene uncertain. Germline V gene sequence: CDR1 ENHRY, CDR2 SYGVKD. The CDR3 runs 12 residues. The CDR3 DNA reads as TGTGCCATCAGTGAGTCGCAAGAGGCCCAGTACTTC. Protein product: CAISESQEAQYF.

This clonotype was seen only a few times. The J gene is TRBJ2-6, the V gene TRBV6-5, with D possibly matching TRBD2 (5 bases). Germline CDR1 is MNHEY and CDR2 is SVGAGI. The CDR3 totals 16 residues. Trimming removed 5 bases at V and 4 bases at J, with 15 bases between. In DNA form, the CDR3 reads TGTGCCAGCAGTCTTGAGGGTTGGGGAGGGGCCAACGTCCTGACTTTC. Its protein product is CASSLEGWGGANVLTF.

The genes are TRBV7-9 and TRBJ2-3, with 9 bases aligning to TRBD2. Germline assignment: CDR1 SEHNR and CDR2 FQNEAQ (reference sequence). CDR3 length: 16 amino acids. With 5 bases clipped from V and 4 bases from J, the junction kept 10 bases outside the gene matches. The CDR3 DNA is TGTGCCAGCAGCCGCGGAGCGGGGGGCCCATCAGATACGCAGTATTTT. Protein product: CASSRGAGGPSDTQYF.

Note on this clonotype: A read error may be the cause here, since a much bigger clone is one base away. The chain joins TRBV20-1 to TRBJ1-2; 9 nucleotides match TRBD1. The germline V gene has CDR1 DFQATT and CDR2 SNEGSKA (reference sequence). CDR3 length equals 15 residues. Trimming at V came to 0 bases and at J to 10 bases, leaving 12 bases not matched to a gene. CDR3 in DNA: TGCAGTGCTAGAGATTTGACAGGGGGGGTGGATGACTACACCTTC. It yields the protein CSARDLTGGVDDYTF.

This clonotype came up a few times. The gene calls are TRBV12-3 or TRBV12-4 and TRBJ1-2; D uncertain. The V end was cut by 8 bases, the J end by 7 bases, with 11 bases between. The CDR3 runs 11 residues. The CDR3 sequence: CASSQTLGYTF. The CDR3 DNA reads TGTGCCAGCTCCCAGACCCTTGGCTACACCTTC.

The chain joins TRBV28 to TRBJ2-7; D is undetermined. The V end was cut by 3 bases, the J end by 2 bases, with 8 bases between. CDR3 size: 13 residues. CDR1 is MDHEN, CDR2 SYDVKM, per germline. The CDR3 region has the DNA TGTGCCAGCAGTTTCCGGGTTCCCTACGAGCAGTACTTC. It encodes CASSFRVPYEQYF.

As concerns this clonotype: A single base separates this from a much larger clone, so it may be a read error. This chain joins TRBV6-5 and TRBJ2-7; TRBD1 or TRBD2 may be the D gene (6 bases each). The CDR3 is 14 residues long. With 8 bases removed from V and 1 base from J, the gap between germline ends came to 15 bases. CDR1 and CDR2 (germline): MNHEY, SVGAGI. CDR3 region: CASGIPGASYEQYF. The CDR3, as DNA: TGTGCCAGCGGCATACCGGGGGCTTCCTACGAGCAGTACTTC.

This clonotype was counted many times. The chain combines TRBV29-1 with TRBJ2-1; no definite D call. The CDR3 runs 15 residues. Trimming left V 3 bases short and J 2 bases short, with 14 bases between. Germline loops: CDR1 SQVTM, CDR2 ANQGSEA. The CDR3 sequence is CSVDPGEPAYNEQFF. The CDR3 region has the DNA TGCAGCGTTGATCCCGGAGAACCAGCCTACAATGAGCAGTTCTTC.

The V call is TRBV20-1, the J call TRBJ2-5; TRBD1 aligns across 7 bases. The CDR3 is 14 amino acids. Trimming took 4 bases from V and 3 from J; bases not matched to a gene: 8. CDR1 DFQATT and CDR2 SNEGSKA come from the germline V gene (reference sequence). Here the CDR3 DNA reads TGCAGTGCTACGTTGACAGGGTGGAAAGAGACCCAGTACTTC. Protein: CSATLTGWKETQYF.

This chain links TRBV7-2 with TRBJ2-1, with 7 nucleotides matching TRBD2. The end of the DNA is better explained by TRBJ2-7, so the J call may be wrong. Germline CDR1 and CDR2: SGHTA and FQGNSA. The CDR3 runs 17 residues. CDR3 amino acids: CASSSGRGSSSYNEQYF. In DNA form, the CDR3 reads TGTGCCAGCAGCTCGGGGCGGGGGTCGAGCTCCTACAATGAGCAGTACTTC.